The 16 T cell receptor beta chains presented below share a single source sample, sequenced in a study of T cell repertoires in cytomegalovirus infection. The antigens of these receptors remain unknown. MiXCR, applied by TCRdb to the reads, yields one record per CDR3 protein. The data hold about 150,000 distinct CDR3 sequences, with about 31% observed a single time. The source material was CD8+ T cells from cultured PBMCs, sampled from culture after CMV antigen stimulation. The receptor source for this set is a human donor in good health (CMV status not recorded). Some clones in this sample may be carry-over from other donors' samples.

The rearrangement joins TRBV9 to TRBJ2-7; the match to TRBD2 covers 9 bases. The CDR3 consists of 15 residues. In germline, CDR1 is SGDLS, CDR2 YYNGEE. V shed 3 bases and J 1 base; nucleotides not matched to a gene: 5. The CDR3 DNA sequence: TGTGCCAGCAGCGAGCGGGGGGTAACTTCCTACGAGCAGTACTTC. Its translation is CASSERGVTSYEQYF.

The chain has TRBV30 and TRBJ1-2; TRBD1 matches 8 bases. V lost 3 bases and J lost 3; bases outside the gene matches: 9. The CDR3 runs 15 residues. The V gene's germline CDR1 is GTSNPN and CDR2 SVGIG (reference sequence). CDR3 nucleotide sequence: TGTGCCTGGAGGGGAGACAGGGGATTCGACTATGGCTACACCTTC. It yields the protein CAWRGDRGFDYGYTF.

This clonotype was recorded only once. As DNA, the CDR3 is TGTGCCAGCAGTTCCCGACAGGGGATGGCAGATACGCAGTATTTT. Encoded protein: CASSSRQGMADTQYF. This chain uses TRBV27 with TRBJ2-3, with TRBD1 matching 8 bases. Losses at the gene ends were 4 bases for V and 4 bases for J; bases not matched to a gene: 7. The CDR3 contains 15 residues. Germline loops: CDR1 MNHEY, CDR2 SMNVEV (reference sequence).

A few counts support this clonotype. The rearrangement uses TRBV5-5 and TRBJ1-1, with 7 bases aligning to TRBD1. Germline values: CDR1 SGHKS, CDR2 YYEKEE (reference sequence). The CDR3 consists of 14 residues. With V trimmed by 7 bases and J by 3 bases, 9 bases remained unmatched. The CDR3 is CASSQDRPDTEAFF. The CDR3 DNA sequence: TGTGCCAGCTCACAGGACAGGCCGGACACTGAAGCTTTCTTT.

This chain connects TRBV7-6 to TRBJ2-7; D tentatively fits TRBD1 or TRBD2 (5 bases each). The CDR3 covers 13 residues. Germline V gene lookup returns CDR1 SGHVS and CDR2 FNYEAQ. Trimming took 5 bases from V and 0 from J, leaving 8 bases between them. As DNA, the CDR3 is TGTGCCAGCAGCGGGGACGGCTCCTACGAGCAGTACTTC. Amino acids: CASSGDGSYEQYF. The whole variable domain, remainder taken from reference TRBV7-6 and TRBJ2-7, is GAGVSQSPRYKVTKRGQDVALRCDPISGHVSLYWYRQALGQGPEFLTYFNYEAQQDKSGLPNDRFSAERPEGSISTLTIQRTEQRDSAMYRCASSGDGSYEQYFGPGTRLTVT.

The table lists this clonotype with a few counts. The V and J genes are TRBV6-2 or TRBV6-3 and TRBJ2-1; D is ambiguous. With 5 bases removed from V and 7 bases from J, the gap between germline ends came to 18 bases. Germline V lookup: CDR1 MNHEY, CDR2 SVGEGT. CDR3 size: 15 residues. CDR3 amino acids: CASSVTGSKGNEQFF. As DNA, the CDR3 is TGTGCCAGCAGTGTGACGGGCAGTAAGGGAAATGAGCAGTTCTTC.

This clonotype has a count of ten or more. V is TRBV9 and J is TRBJ1-5, with TRBD1 matching over 10 bases. Germline V lookup: CDR1 SGDLS, CDR2 YYNGEE. The V segment lost 3 bases and the J segment 7 bases; nucleotides outside the gene matches: 4. The CDR3 extends over 14 amino acids. CDR3 bases: TGTGCCAGCAGCGCCGGGACAGGGGACCAGCCCCAGCATTTT. Protein sequence: CASSAGTGDQPQHF.

This clonotype has a count of ten or more. This rearrangement joins TRBV7-9 to TRBJ1-2; no definite D call. Trimming pared 2 bases from V and 4 bases from J, leaving 5 bases between. The length of the CDR3 is 12 residues. Germline V lookup: CDR1 SEHNR, CDR2 FQNEAQ (reference sequence). The CDR3: CASSLSAYGYTF. As DNA, the CDR3 is TGTGCCAGCAGCTTAAGCGCCTATGGCTACACCTTC.

This clonotype was counted a few times. The chain has TRBV3-1 and TRBJ2-2; a possible D gene is TRBD1 (6 bases). Germline V CDR1 and CDR2: LGHDT, YNNKEL (reference sequence). This CDR3 has 17 residues. Trimming took off 1 base at V and 4 bases at J, with 16 bases between the two ends. CDR3 sequence: CASSQVLRDIPTGELFF. CDR3 nucleotides: TGTGCCAGCAGCCAAGTTCTCCGGGACATACCCACCGGGGAGCTGTTTTTT.

This clonotype is termed medium-sized. This chain links TRBV7-8 with TRBJ2-7; D might be TRBD1 or TRBD2, each matching 6 bases. Germline V CDR1 and CDR2: SGHVS, FQNEAQ. V lost 4 bases and J lost 2, with 15 bases in between. This CDR3 contains 15 residues. CDR3 bases: TGTGCCAGCAGCTGGGGGGCAGGGCGGGCCTACGAGCAGTACTTC. Protein sequence: CASSWGAGRAYEQYF.

The J gene is TRBJ1-2, the V gene TRBV4-1; TRBD1 is a possible D gene (6 bases). V lost 2 bases and J 4 bases, leaving 14 bases between the germline ends. The length of the CDR3 is 15 residues. Germline CDR1 MGHRA, CDR2 YSYEKL. CDR3 nucleotides: TGCGCCAGCAGCCAACCTGGACAGCTACTCTATGGCTACACCTTC. Its protein is CASSQPGQLLYGYTF.

The chain carries TRBV27 and TRBJ2-7, with TRBD2 identical over 11 bases. This CDR3 comprises 15 residues. Germline V gene data show CDR1 as MNHEY and CDR2 as SMNVEV (reference sequence). Trimming removed 5 bases from V and 2 bases from J; junction bases left unmatched: 5. CDR3 DNA sequence: TGTGCCAGCAGTAATAGCGGGGGGGCGACCTACGAGCAGTACTTC. It specifies CASSNSGGATYEQYF.

This clonotype came up many times. CDR3 DNA sequence: TGTGCCAGCAGCTTGCTCCTAGCGGTGCCAACGGATACGCAGTATTTT. Its translation: CASSLLLAVPTDTQYF. This chain uses TRBV7-2 with TRBJ2-3, with 7 bases matching TRBD2. The CDR3 sequence is 16 residues long. V lost 3 bases and J lost 6; bases outside the gene matches: 12. Germline V gives CDR1 SGHTA, CDR2 FQGNSA.

The chain is built from TRBV7-9 and TRBJ1-2; D possibly corresponds to TRBD1 (5 bases). CDR1 and CDR2 (germline): SEHNR, FQNEAQ (reference sequence). This CDR3 region has 16 residues. Trimming left V 1 base short and J 5 bases short, with 17 bases between. The CDR3 loop reads CASSLVATSGGYGYTF. DNA for the CDR3: TGTGCCAGCAGCTTAGTGGCAACATCTGGGGGGTATGGCTACACCTTC. Together with reference TRBV7-9 and TRBJ1-2, the CDR3 gives the full variable domain: DTGVSQNPRHKITKRGQNVTFRCDPISEHNRLYWYRQTLGQGPEFLTYFQNEAQLEKSRLLSDRFSAERPKGSFSTLEIQRTEQGDSAMYLCASSLVATSGGYGYTFGSGTRLTVV.

This clonotype was observed at least ten times. The chain is built from TRBV27 and TRBJ1-6; unclear D gene. Trimming pared 8 bases from V and 5 bases from J, leaving 16 bases between. Germline values: CDR1 MNHEY, CDR2 SMNVEV (reference sequence). The length of the CDR3 is 15 residues. CDR3 sequence reads: CASSEDGVNNSPLHF. CDR3 nucleotide sequence: TGTGCCAGCTCGGAAGACGGGGTTAATAATTCACCCCTCCACTTT.

The chain combines TRBV19 with TRBJ1-2, with D unclear. Germline CDR1 LNHDA, CDR2 SQIVND (reference sequence). V lost 4 bases to trimming and J lost 5 bases, with 17 bases between them. The CDR3 totals 15 residues. CDR3 protein: CASSTPARAEYGYTF. The CDR3 nucleotides are TGTGCCAGTAGTACCCCTGCCCGGGCAGAGTATGGCTACACCTTC. Based on the CDR3 plus reference TRBV19 and TRBJ1-2, the full variable domain is DGGITQSPKYLFRKEGQNVTLSCEQNLNHDAMYWYRQDPGQGLRLIYYSQIVNDFQKGDIAEGYSVSREKKESFPLTVTSAQKNPTAFYLCASSTPARAEYGYTFGSGTRLTVV.